These T cell receptor beta chains were read from a single sample in a study of blood T cell repertoires in COVID-19. Sequencing used immunoSEQ multiplex PCR; TCRdb keeps in-frame clones, though not all of them. The repertoire consists of about 300,000 clones, with around nine tenths occurring once and the leading ten covering roughly 5%. Sequenced: PBMCs or T cells enriched from blood (not recorded which). The receptor source for this set is a man aged 55 to 70 who had recovered from COVID-19. CDR3s include the opening cysteine and the closing phenylalanine or tryptophan. The D gene is left open where the match is weak. The size entry is marked missing in some rows and otherwise reads once, few, many or a size class.

len,j_gene,d_gene,v_gene,abundance,CDR3aa,CDR3nt
16,TRBJ2-5,TRBD2,TRBV11-1,.,CASSPQEIAGKETQYF,TGTGCCAGCAGCCCCCAAGAGATAGCGGGGAAAGAGACCCAGTACTTC
14,TRBJ1-2,.,TRBV18,.,CASSPADSNYGYTF,TGTGCCAGCTCACCTGCGGACAGCAACTATGGCTACACCTTC
18,TRBJ2-4,TRBD2,TRBV19,few,CASSPYPASGSSKNIQYF,TGTGCCAGTAGTCCTTATCCAGCTAGCGGGAGTTCAAAAAACATTCAGTACTTC
15,TRBJ2-1,TRBD2,TRBV19,.,CASSIFSGEYNEQFF,TGTGCCAGTAGTATCTTTAGCGGGGAATACAATGAGCAGTTCTTC
13,TRBJ1-4,.,TRBV28,.,CASDGRGDEKLFF,TGTGCCAGCGACGGCAGGGGAGACGAAAAACTGTTTTTT
15,TRBJ1-1,.,TRBV7-2,.,CASSLGRGSNTEAFF,TGTGCCAGCAGCTTAGGGAGGGGATCGAACACTGAAGCTTTCTTT
14,TRBJ1-3,.,TRBV7-9,.,CASSLARSGNTIYF,TGTGCCAGCAGCTTAGCTCGGTCTGGAAACACCATATATTTT
18,TRBJ2-1,TRBD2,TRBV24-1,.,CATSEMTSGRGTYNEQFF,TGTGCCACCAGTGAGATGACTAGCGGGAGAGGGACCTACAATGAGCAGTTCTTC
15,TRBJ2-7,TRBD1,TRBV10-2,.,CASSESTGPPYEQYF,TGCGCCAGCAGTGAGTCGACAGGGCCCCCATACGAGCAGTACTTC
13,TRBJ1-1,.,TRBV11-1,.,CASTPNMNTEAFF,TGTGCCAGCACTCCGAACATGAACACTGAAGCTTTCTTT
15,TRBJ1-4,.,TRBV7-9,.,CASSSRTATNEKLFF,TGTGCCAGCAGCTCGAGGACAGCAACTAATGAAAAACTGTTTTTT
16,TRBJ2-1,TRBD2,TRBV9,.,CASSVALLAGGNEQFF,TGTGCCAGCAGCGTAGCGCTACTAGCGGGAGGCAATGAGCAGTTCTTC
16,TRBJ2-5,.,TRBV30,.,CAWSQGQLLYQETQYF,TGTGCCTGGAGCCAAGGACAGCTGCTTTACCAAGAGACCCAGTACTTC
13,TRBJ2-1,TRBD2,TRBV6-6,.,CASTEAGGNEQFF,TGTGCCAGCACCGAAGCGGGAGGCAATGAGCAGTTCTTC
12,TRBJ2-7,.,TRBV19,.,CASSGQWREQYF,TGTGCCAGTAGCGGACAGTGGCGCGAGCAGTACTTC
16,TRBJ2-7,TRBD2,TRBV5-1,.,CASRSGGLAGVYEQYF,TGCGCCAGCAGGTCCGGGGGACTAGCGGGAGTGTATGAGCAGTACTTC
17,TRBJ1-1,TRBD1,TRBV11-2,.,CASSSQGRGNGDTEAFF,TGTGCCAGCAGTTCCCAGGGCAGGGGGAATGGAGACACTGAAGCTTTCTTT
16,TRBJ2-7,.,TRBV28,.,CASRPFGMGGEYEQYF,TGTGCCAGCCGGCCTTTCGGGATGGGAGGAGAGTACGAGCAGTACTTC
15,TRBJ1-1,.,TRBV5-1,.,CASSLETGRGTEAFF,TGCGCCAGCAGCTTGGAGACGGGGAGGGGCACTGAAGCTTTCTTT